These 15 T cell receptor beta chains share one sample of origin, sequenced in a study of blood T cell repertoires in COVID-19. Generated by immunoSEQ multiplex PCR, the TCRdb table keeps only in-frame clones and is missing some. The sample shows over 200,000 clones, about 88% of them seen only once. Input material: peripheral blood. The receptors were sampled from a woman in her sixties with acute or convalescent COVID-19.

The count of this clone is one. The chain is built from TRBV7-9 and TRBJ1-3; TRBD1 agrees at 9 bases. J was trimmed by 3 bases and V by 4 bases; bases with no gene match: 10. Germline CDR1 SEHNR, CDR2 FQNEAQ (reference sequence). The CDR3 length is 17 residues. The CDR3 sequence is CASSSNPGTGSGNTIYF. The CDR3 region has the DNA TGTGCCAGCAGCTCTAACCCCGGGACAGGGAGTGGAAACACCATATATTTT.

This sequence joins TRBV5-1 and TRBJ1-1; 7 positions agree with TRBD1. This CDR3 is 14 amino acids long. The ends lost 6 bases at V and 2 bases at J; junction bases unmatched: 7. The germline gives CDR1 SGHRS, CDR2 YFSETQ. The DNA of the CDR3 is TGCGCCAGCACCGAGGGGACAGCAAACACTGAAGCTTTCTTT. Protein sequence: CASTEGTANTEAFF.

The chain is built from TRBV28 and TRBJ1-2, with no clear D. V was cut by 4 bases and J by 4 bases, with 7 bases left in between. The CDR3 runs to 12 residues. Germline CDR1 is MDHEN and CDR2 is SYDVKM. The CDR3 bases are TGTGCCAGCAGTTACGGAGGCTATGGCTACACCTTC. Translating it yields CASSYGGYGYTF.

This chain connects TRBV6-6 to TRBJ2-2; 9 positions agree with TRBD1. CDR1 and CDR2 from the germline V gene are MNHNY and SVGAGI (reference sequence). V shed 7 bases, J shed 2 bases, and the junction held 8 bases outside the gene matches. This CDR3 is built from 16 residues. As DNA, the CDR3 is TGTGCCAGCAATTCCCCGGGACAGGGAAACACCGGGGAGCTGTTTTTT. It yields the protein CASNSPGQGNTGELFF.

The chain uses TRBV6-2 or TRBV6-3 and TRBJ1-2; the D is unclear. The germline V gene encodes CDR1 MNHEY and CDR2 SVGEGT. Trimming took 5 bases from V and 7 from J, leaving 11 bases between them. The CDR3 spans 12 residues. Here the CDR3 DNA reads TGTGCCAGCAGTCGCTACGGGGTTGGCTACACCTTC. Protein product: CASSRYGVGYTF.

The V and J genes are TRBV27 and TRBJ1-1; 12 nucleotides line up with TRBD1. V lost 3 bases, J lost 10 bases, and 3 bases stayed unmatched. Germline lookup yields CDR1 MNHEY and CDR2 SMNVEV (reference sequence). The CDR3 is 13 amino acids. For the CDR3, the DNA is TGTGCCAGCAGTTTCCGGGACAGGGGGCGAGCTTTCTTT. Translated, it gives CASSFRDRGRAFF.

This chain connects TRBV6-5 to TRBJ2-3, with 12 bases identical to TRBD1. Germline assignment: CDR1 MNHEY and CDR2 SVGAGI. CDR3 length equals 15 residues. V was pared by 5 bases and J by 7 bases, with 7 bases of the junction left unmatched. The CDR3 nucleotides are TGTGCCAGCAGTCCCGGGACAGGGGGCATATATACGCAGTATTTT. Translating it yields CASSPGTGGIYTQYF.

Points on this clone: Germline and junction disagree at one end, which may indicate a read error. DNA of the CDR3: TGTGCCAGCAGCACATCTAACAGGGGGCCCATGGATTTT. Translating it yields CASSTSNRGPMDF. The genes are TRBV12-3 or TRBV12-4 and TRBJ1-5, with TRBD1 identical over 9 bases. This CDR3 has 13 amino acids.

J is TRBJ2-1 and V is TRBV27; 9 positions agree with TRBD2. Germline V gene sequence: CDR1 MNHEY, CDR2 SMNVEV (reference sequence). With 5 bases clipped from V and 2 bases from J, the junction kept 19 bases outside the gene matches. This CDR3 has 20 residues. CDR3 DNA sequence: TGTGCCAGCAGTGCCACCTCCGACTTATGCGGGAGGGCCACCTACAATGAGCAGTTCTTC. This translates into CASSATSDLCGRATYNEQFF.

The CDR3 protein is CASSPGTSGMREQYF. The CDR3 region has the DNA TGTGCCAGCAGCCCCGGGACTAGCGGGATGCGGGAGCAGTACTTC. The chain combines TRBV13 with TRBJ2-7; TRBD2 aligns across 13 bases. The V segment lost 5 bases and the J segment 7 bases; nucleotides outside the gene matches: 8. Germline CDR1 and CDR2: PRHDT and FYEKMQ (reference sequence). This CDR3 contains 15 residues.

The chain couples TRBV5-8 to TRBJ2-7; TRBD2 aligns across 9 bases. The CDR3 sequence is 15 residues long. V lost 4 bases and J lost 2; bases outside the gene matches: 7. Germline CDR1 SGHTS, CDR2 YDEGEE. CDR3 nucleotide sequence: TGTGCCAGCAGCCGTAGCGGGAGCCCTCCCTACGAGCAGTACTTC. This sequence encodes CASSRSGSPPYEQYF. Together with reference TRBV5-8 and TRBJ2-7, the CDR3 gives the full variable domain: EAGVTQSPTHLIKTRGQQATLRCSPISGHTSVYWYQQALGLGLQFLLWYDEGEERNRGNFPPRFSGRQFPNYSSELNVNALELEDSALYLCASSRSGSPPYEQYFGPGTRLTVT.

This clone was seen more than once but under ten times. The V gene is TRBV4-2, the J gene TRBJ2-3; TRBD2 matches at 10 bases. CDR3 length: 18 residues. Germline V lookup: CDR1 LGHNA, CDR2 YNFKEQ. Unmatched junction bases numbered 10, after V lost 2 bases and J lost 2 bases. The CDR3 here is CASSQKYLAGVATDTQYF. The CDR3 DNA sequence: TGTGCCAGCAGCCAAAAGTATCTAGCGGGGGTCGCCACAGATACGCAGTATTTT.

This clone was detected once. The chain recombines TRBV28 with TRBJ2-7, with TRBD1 matching over 8 bases. CDR3 length equals 14 residues. Germline CDR1 MDHEN, CDR2 SYDVKM. V lost 6 bases, J lost 2 bases, and 6 bases stayed unmatched. CDR3 in amino acids: CASRGTGGTYEQYF. The CDR3 DNA follows: TGTGCCAGCAGAGGGACAGGTGGTACCTACGAGCAGTACTTC. The variable domain in full, completed from reference TRBV28 and TRBJ2-7, reads DVKVTQSSRYLVKRTGEKVFLECVQDMDHENMFWYRQDPGLGLRLIYFSYDVKMKEKGDIPEGYSVSREKKERFSLILESASTNQTSMYLCASRGTGGTYEQYFGPGTRLTVT.

V usage is TRBV12-5 and J usage is TRBJ1-1, with 7 positions matching TRBD1. Germline V lookup: CDR1 LGHNT, CDR2 FRNRAP. V shed 2 bases, J shed 5 bases, and the junction held 5 bases outside the gene matches. The CDR3 is 14 residues long. The CDR3 loop is CASGLQGVETEAFF. For the CDR3, the DNA is TGTGCTAGTGGTTTGCAGGGGGTAGAGACTGAAGCTTTCTTT.

The chain couples TRBV11-3 to TRBJ2-1; 7 positions match TRBD1. Germline V CDR1 and CDR2: SGHNT, YENEEA. The V segment lost 4 bases and the J segment 0 bases; nucleotides outside the gene matches: 3. The CDR3 sequence is 15 residues long. CDR3 DNA: TGTGCCAGCAGCTCAGACAGGGCCTCCTACAATGAGCAGTTCTTC. Translating it yields CASSSDRASYNEQFF.